The present T cell receptor (beta chain) was sequenced within a study of beta chain features in type 1 diabetes. About the study: In age, gender and cell yields, patients were similar to healthy donors.

This clone appeared a few times. Its antigen is unidentified. Study outcomes and limitations: When Type 1 diabetes patients were examined, their TCRB CDR3s proved moderately but significantly shorter in all four CD4+ subsets.

The investigators reverse transcribed all of the isolated RNA, so they sequenced expressed TCRB transcripts. The repertoire was sequenced with immunoSEQ multiplex PCR; TCRdb's copy has only in-frame clones and lacks some. The sample carries about 15,000 clones, more than 55% recorded once. The CDR3 is made up of 14 amino acids. Trimming removed 2 bases from V and 7 bases from J; junction bases left unmatched: 7. Germline loops: CDR1 SGHVS, CDR2 FQNEAQ. Sequencing was carried out using stem cell memory CD4+ T cells from blood. The sequence was obtained from a woman aged 18-29 years with type 1 diabetes. This rearrangement joins TRBV7-8 to TRBJ2-7, with TRBD1 identical over 8 bases. For the CDR3, the DNA is TGTGCCAGCAGCTTATGGACAGGGAGGAGTGAGCAGTACTTC. Protein product: CASSLWTGRSEQYF. Together with reference TRBV7-8 and TRBJ2-7, the CDR3 gives the full variable domain: GAGVSQSPRYKVAKRGQDVALRCDPISGHVSLFWYQQALGQGPEFLTYFQNEAQLDKSGLPSDRFFAERPEGSVSTLKIQRTQQEDSAVYLCASSLWTGRSEQYFGPGTRLTVT.